This TCR beta chain originates from a study of blood T cell repertoires in COVID-19. About the research overall: Sites in the United States, Italy and Spain provided acute and convalescent COVID-19 samples. In each case, the material was cDNA or gDNA derived from T cells, B-cell-depleted T cells, or PBMCs.

CDR1 is SGHRS, CDR2 YFSETQ, per germline. Trimming took 3 bases from V and 1 from J; bases not matched to a gene: 8. CDR3 length: 16 residues. Authors' data handling: Researchers report that nucleated cell counts were estimated from reference gene primer amplification. Here immunoSEQ multiplex PCR was the method, and the copy in TCRdb shows in-frame clones only, minus some. The V and J calls and clone size are taken from that table; D and trimming were inferred from the DNA. This repertoire shows some 230,000 clones, 86% found once; its top ten account for over 2%. This sequence was found in a man aged 25-45 years who had recovered from COVID-19. The J gene is TRBJ1-1, the V gene TRBV5-1, with TRBD1 identical over 8 bases. The source material was peripheral blood. The CDR3: CASSYSPGQGNTEAFF. CDR3 coding DNA: TGCGCCAGCAGCTATTCACCAGGACAGGGGAACACTGAAGCTTTCTTT.